Presented here are 17 T cell receptor beta chains from one specimen sequenced in a study of blood T cell repertoires in COVID-19. Data came from immunoSEQ multiplex PCR; TCRdb stores just in-frame clones and leaves some out. The table lists approximately 50,000 clones, approximately 82% of them singletons. Material: PBMCs or T cells enriched from blood (not recorded which). Receptors were obtained from a woman aged 50 to 65 with acute COVID-19.

Written as DNA, the CDR3 is TGTGCCAGTAGTAATACAGGGGGCAATCAGCCCCAGCATTTT. Translated: CASSNTGGNQPQHF. The chain has TRBV19 and TRBJ1-5; TRBD1 matches at 7 bases. This CDR3 is built from 14 residues. V was pared by 4 bases and J by 2 bases, with 2 bases of the junction left unmatched. The germline V gene has CDR1 LNHDA and CDR2 SQIVND (reference sequence).

The chain uses TRBV5-8 and TRBJ1-5, with D uncertain. Germline V gene lookup returns CDR1 SGHTS and CDR2 YDEGEE. The CDR3 spans 13 residues. The germline V and J ends were trimmed by 2 bases and 7 bases, with 10 bases remaining between them. This chain's CDR3 is CASSFTQWQPQHF. The CDR3 coding sequence is TGTGCCAGCAGCTTTACCCAGTGGCAGCCCCAGCATTTT.

The CDR3 loop reads CASSFTGSGNTIYF. In nucleotides, the CDR3 is TGTGCCAGCAGCTTTACAGGGTCTGGAAACACCATATATTTT. This chain uses TRBV7-2 with TRBJ1-3; D is possibly TRBD1 (6 bases). Trimming took off 3 bases at V and 1 base at J, with 7 bases between the two ends. The CDR3 contains 14 residues. Germline CDR1 reads SGHTA; CDR2 reads FQGNSA.

V and J are TRBV5-1 and TRBJ2-2; D is perhaps TRBD2 (5 bases). The CDR3 has 16 residues. Trimming cost V 0 bases and J 1 base, with 10 bases left between them. In germline, CDR1 is SGHRS, CDR2 YFSETQ. The CDR3 DNA reads as TGCGCCAGCAGCTTGGCGCCGGGGTGGAACACCGGGGAGCTGTTTTTT. Translation gives CASSLAPGWNTGELFF.

The chain employs TRBV5-5 and TRBJ1-2, with TRBD1 as a possible D gene (5 bases). V lost 5 bases and J lost 1, with 12 bases in between. Germline CDR1 is SGHKS and CDR2 is YYEKEE (reference sequence). The CDR3 spans 14 residues. The CDR3 here is CASSARGNNYGYTF. The CDR3 DNA sequence: TGTGCCAGCAGTGCCCGGGGGAATAACTATGGCTACACCTTC.

This rearrangement joins TRBV7-3 to TRBJ1-5; 8 bases match TRBD1. The V gene end was trimmed by 3 bases and the J gene end by 2 bases; junction bases not matched to a gene: 0. This CDR3 region has 14 residues. Germline loops: CDR1 SGHTA, CDR2 FQGTGA. The CDR3 protein is CASSLGQGNQPQHF. The DNA of the CDR3 is TGTGCCAGCAGCTTGGGACAGGGCAATCAGCCCCAGCATTTT.

The rearrangement joins TRBV29-1 to TRBJ1-2; the match to TRBD1 covers 8 bases. The germline gives CDR1 SQVTM, CDR2 ANQGSEA. J lost 2 bases, V lost 2 bases, and 16 bases had no gene match. The CDR3 totals 18 residues. The chain's CDR3 is CSVEIFRDRKRLNYGYTF. The CDR3 DNA is TGCAGCGTTGAAATCTTCCGGGACAGGAAGCGACTGAACTATGGCTACACCTTC.

This clone is a singleton in its sample. V and J are TRBV11-2 and TRBJ2-7, with unresolved D. The V gene lost 3 bases and the J gene lost 2 bases, with 14 bases spanning the gap. This CDR3 contains 15 residues. Germline V gene sequence: CDR1 SGHAT, CDR2 FQNNGV. This CDR3 reads CASSLTIPITYEQYF. CDR3 nucleotides: TGTGCCAGCAGCTTGACAATACCGATTACCTACGAGCAGTACTTC.

A few counts support this clone. V is TRBV6-6 and J is TRBJ1-3; 9 bases are shared with TRBD1. The CDR3 extends over 16 amino acids. The junction had 13 bases not matched to a gene; V was cut back by 6 bases and J by 7 bases. Germline CDR1 reads MNHNY; CDR2 reads SVGAGI (reference sequence). The CDR3 DNA reads TGTGCCAGCAGCCGGGGACAGGGCCCCTCCGATAACACCATATATTTT. Amino acids: CASSRGQGPSDNTIYF.

The chain combines TRBV7-8 with TRBJ1-5, with D perhaps TRBD1 (5 bases). Trimming left V 8 bases short and J 1 base short, with 15 bases between. Germline lookup yields CDR1 SGHVS and CDR2 FQNEAQ. The CDR3 loop spans 15 amino acids. The chain's CDR3 is CASAGVGASNQPQHF. Here the CDR3 DNA reads TGTGCCAGCGCGGGGGTCGGAGCGAGCAATCAGCCCCAGCATTTT.

CDR3 coding DNA: TGTGCCAGCATCGTCCCGGGACTAGCGGGGGGCACAGATACGCAGTATTTT. Amino acids: CASIVPGLAGGTDTQYF. V usage is TRBV21-1 and J usage is TRBJ2-3; TRBD2 reflects the table's D call only, with no check against the DNA. TRBV21-1 is a listed pseudogene. The length of the CDR3 is 17 residues.

This clone was detected only once. The rearrangement links TRBV7-9 to TRBJ2-5, with 8 bases aligning to TRBD2. With 6 bases clipped from V and 2 bases from J, the junction kept 5 bases outside the gene matches. Germline assignment: CDR1 SEHNR and CDR2 FQNEAQ (reference sequence). CDR3 length equals 14 residues. The CDR3 here is CASRPSGGQETQYF. In nucleotides, the CDR3 is TGTGCCAGCAGACCCAGCGGGGGACAAGAGACCCAGTACTTC.

This clone rates as medium-sized. V is TRBV12-3 or TRBV12-4 and J is TRBJ1-2; D uncertain. Trimming removed 11 bases from V and 5 bases from J, with 15 bases in between. This CDR3 has 12 residues. CDR3 nucleotide sequence: TGTGCCGCCGGTTATGGTTCTTATGGCTACACCTTC. Its protein is CAAGYGSYGYTF.

In DNA form, the CDR3 reads TGTGCCAGCAGTTACCCGCAGACTGAAGCTTTCTTT. Encoded protein: CASSYPQTEAFF. The chain joins TRBV6-5 to TRBJ1-1; D gene uncertain. In germline, CDR1 is MNHEY, CDR2 SVGAGI. The ends were cut back, 2 bases at V and 5 bases at J, with 6 bases in the middle. This CDR3 is built from 12 residues.

This clone was detected only a few times. The chain is built from TRBV11-2 and TRBJ1-2, with 11 bases that match TRBD1. Per the germline V gene, CDR1 is SGHAT and CDR2 is FQNNGV. This CDR3 comprises 18 residues. Trimming took 2 bases from V and 5 from J; bases not matched to a gene: 13. DNA of the CDR3: TGTGCCAGCAGCTTACTACGAACCCGGGACAGGGGGAGGTATGGCTACACCTTC. The encoded protein is CASSLLRTRDRGRYGYTF.

This clone has only one observation. The V and J genes are TRBV18 and TRBJ1-1; TRBD1 is a possible D gene (5 bases). This CDR3 comprises 13 residues. Trimming removed 10 bases from V and 4 bases from J, with 16 bases in between. Per germline, CDR1 KGHSH and CDR2 LQKENI. Here the CDR3 reads CATRSQGGTEAFF. CDR3 DNA: TGTGCCACTCGCTCCCAGGGCGGCACTGAAGCTTTCTTT.

V usage is TRBV24-1 and J usage is TRBJ1-2, with unresolved D. V was pared by 1 base and J by 5 bases, with 4 bases between. Germline values: CDR1 KGHDR, CDR2 SFDVKD. The CDR3 contains 12 residues. CDR3: CATSDFGYGYTF. The CDR3 bases are TGTGCCACCAGTGATTTCGGGTATGGCTACACCTTC.